The T cell receptor beta chain under discussion was sequenced for a study of cytomegalovirus exposure and HLA in healthy donors. Findings and caveats of the study: In a later analysis, specific HLA alleles were associated with 15,000 or so TCR beta sequences at a 0.05 false discovery rate.

In this sample, this clone turned up a few times. Its antigen is still unknown. PCR amplification relied on 60 Vbeta primers (plus 13 Jbeta primers). Method: immunoSEQ multiplex PCR; TCRdb's copy keeps in-frame clones and lacks some. Among 100,000 or so clones, under 85% were seen once, and the ten largest hold approximately 2%. This receptor was identified in a man aged 25-45 years in good health and CMV-seronegative. The sequencing input was PBMCs.

CDR3 DNA sequence: TGTGCCAGCAGCTTTAGGACAGGGAACAATCAGCCCCAGCATTTT. Translated: CASSFRTGNNQPQHF. J is TRBJ1-5 and V is TRBV5-6; TRBD1 agrees at 8 bases. The junction had 4 bases not matched to a gene; V was cut back by 2 bases and J by 3 bases. The CDR3 contains 15 residues. The V gene's germline CDR1 is SGHDT and CDR2 YYEEEE.